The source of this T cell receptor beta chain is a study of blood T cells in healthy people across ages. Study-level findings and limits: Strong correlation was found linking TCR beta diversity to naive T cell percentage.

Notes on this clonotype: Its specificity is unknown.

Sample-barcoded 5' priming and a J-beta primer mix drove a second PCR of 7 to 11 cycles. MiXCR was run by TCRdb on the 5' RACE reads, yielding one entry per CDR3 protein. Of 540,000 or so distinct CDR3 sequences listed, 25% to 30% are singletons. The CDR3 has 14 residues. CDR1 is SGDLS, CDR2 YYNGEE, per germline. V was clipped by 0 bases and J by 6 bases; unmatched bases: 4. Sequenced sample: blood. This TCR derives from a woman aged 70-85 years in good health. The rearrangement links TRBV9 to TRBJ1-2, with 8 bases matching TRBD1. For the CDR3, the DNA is TGTGCCAGCAGCGTAGTCCAGACAGGGGATGGCTACACCTTC. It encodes CASSVVQTGDGYTF.